Below are 3 T cell receptor beta chains sequenced from a single sample in a study of neoadjuvant nivolumab and ipilimumab in lung cancer. The protocol was immunoSEQ multiplex PCR, while the TCRdb copy is restricted to in-frame clones and leaves out a portion. The sample carries roughly 10,000 clones, approximately 77% recorded once. The material sequenced was tumor tissue, taken after neoadjuvant nivolumab, alone or with ipilimumab, at or shortly before surgery. These receptors were collected from an adult with non-small cell lung cancer. Some clones in this sample may be carry-over from other donors' samples.

The rearrangement links TRBV6-1 to TRBJ1-5; D unclear. V lost 2 bases to trimming and J lost 4 bases, with 3 bases between them. Germline V gene sequence: CDR1 MNHNS, CDR2 SASEGT. The length of the CDR3 is 12 residues. CDR3 protein: CASSELNQPQHF. The CDR3 coding sequence is TGTGCCAGCAGTGAACTGAATCAGCCCCAGCATTTT.

The chain joins TRBV5-6 to TRBJ2-1, with TRBD2 identical over 11 bases. Germline V gene lookup returns CDR1 SGHDT and CDR2 YYEEEE. The CDR3 has 15 amino acids. After removal of 5 bases from V and 7 bases from J, the junction contained 8 bases not matched to a gene. In DNA, the CDR3 is TGTGCCAGCAGTCCGACTAGCGGGAAAATTAATGAGCAGTTCTTC. This encodes CASSPTSGKINEQFF.

By share, this clone ranks as medium-sized. The rearrangement uses TRBV6-1 and TRBJ1-2, with TRBD1 as a possible D gene (5 bases). Germline values: CDR1 MNHNS, CDR2 SASEGT. The V end lost 0 bases, the J end lost 8 bases, and 13 bases lay between the germline ends. The CDR3 sequence is 14 residues long. The CDR3 region has the DNA TGTGCCAGCAGTGAAGCTTTTAGGGGTAAGGGCTACACCTTC. Its protein is CASSEAFRGKGYTF.